The rows below give T cell receptor beta chains drawn from one sample of a study of blood T cell repertoires in COVID-19. Profiled with immunoSEQ multiplex PCR; TCRdb holds only in-frame clones, not every one. The sample carries just over 300,000 clones, roughly 89% recorded once. The sequencing input was PBMCs or T cells enriched from blood (not recorded which). The receptors originated from a woman between 18 and 29 years old with acute COVID-19. CDR3s include the opening cysteine and the closing phenylalanine or tryptophan. Fields, in order: D gene, V gene, J gene, clone size, CDR3 DNA, CDR3 protein. D genes are given only for firm matches. Some rows mark clone size as missing; the rest say once, few, many or name a class of expanded clone.

NA	TRBV5-1	TRBJ1-1	NA	TGCGCCAGCAGCCGGGTCATGAACACTGAAGCTTTCTTT	CASSRVMNTEAFF
NA	TRBV5-1	TRBJ1-2	NA	TGCGCCAGCAGCTTGGTGTCCACAGGGACCTATGGCTACACCTTC	CASSLVSTGTYGYTF
NA	TRBV28	TRBJ1-1	few	TGTGCCAGCAGTTTTAGGTCGCGAGGCACTGAAGCTTTCTTT	CASSFRSRGTEAFF
TRBD2	TRBV18	TRBJ2-5	NA	TGTGCCAGCTCACCCCAGCGCGGGACTAGCGGTAAAGAGACCCAGTACTTC	CASSPQRGTSGKETQYF
NA	TRBV7-9	TRBJ1-4	NA	TGTGCCAGCAGCAAAAGACAGGATGAAAAACTGTTTTTT	CASSKRQDEKLFF
NA	TRBV3-1/TRBV3-2	TRBJ1-1	NA	TGTGCCAGCAGCCCCGGGATTCGGGGGAACACTGAAGCTTTCTTT	CASSPGIRGNTEAFF
TRBD1	TRBV5-1	TRBJ1-4	once	TGCGCCAGCAGCTTGCTAGGGACAGCTAATGAAAAACTGTTTTTT	CASSLLGTANEKLFF
TRBD2	TRBV28	TRBJ2-7	NA	TGTGCCAGCAGTGCCCCGGGGACTAGCGGGAGGGACGAGCAGTACTTC	CASSAPGTSGRDEQYF
NA	TRBV24-1	TRBJ2-2	NA	TGTGCCACCAGTGATTTGTTTGAGGGAACCGGGGAGCTGTTTTTT	CATSDLFEGTGELFF
TRBD1	TRBV27	TRBJ1-4	NA	TGTGCCAGCGGAACAGGGGCATCGGACTGGGAAAAACTGTTTTTT	CASGTGASDWEKLFF
TRBD2	TRBV28	TRBJ2-7	NA	TGTGCCAGCACAACCCCGGGCGGGACTAGCGGGAGGAACGAGCAGTACTTC	CASTTPGGTSGRNEQYF
TRBD1	TRBV29-1	TRBJ2-7	NA	TGCAGCGTTGACCTTTCAGGGGGCGACTCTGCCGAGCAGTACTTC	CSVDLSGGDSAEQYF
NA	TRBV7-6	TRBJ2-1	NA	TGTGCCAGCAGCTTAGAGTGGGAGAGGACGCAGTTCTTC	CASSLEWERTQFF
TRBD2	TRBV7-2	TRBJ2-3	once	TGTGCCAGCAGCCATCCCTATAGCGGGAGGGCCCTCACAGATACGCAGTATTTT	CASSHPYSGRALTDTQYF
NA	TRBV2	TRBJ2-7	NA	TGTGCCAGCAGTTATAGCGCCTCCTACGAGCAGTACTTC	CASSYSASYEQYF
TRBD1	TRBV29-1	TRBJ1-2	NA	TGCAGCGTTGAAACCGGGACAGGGGACTATGGCTACACCTTC	CSVETGTGDYGYTF
NA	TRBV28	TRBJ1-4	NA	TGTGCCAGCAGTACCTGGGGGGGGGATAATGAAAAACTGTTTTTT	CASSTWGGDNEKLFF
NA	TRBV28	TRBJ1-1	NA	TGTGCCAGCAGTATTGCCGGGGGTGGTGAAGCTTTCTTT	CASSIAGGGEAFF
TRBD2	TRBV4-2	TRBJ2-1	once	TGTGCCAGCAGAGATAGCGGGGGAAACAATGAGCAGTTCTTC	CASRDSGGNNEQFF
TRBD1	TRBV11-3	TRBJ2-7	NA	TGTGCCAGCAGCAACCTTGGGACAGCGTCCTACGAGCAGTACTTC	CASSNLGTASYEQYF
NA	TRBV28	TRBJ1-5	NA	TGTGCCAGCAGTTCTCGACGGGGGAATCAGCCCCAGCATTTT	CASSSRRGNQPQHF
NA	TRBV5-1	TRBJ1-3	NA	TGCGCCAGCAGCCCAGGCCCACCGGAAAGAGGGGGAAACACCATATATTTT	CASSPGPPERGGNTIYF
NA	TRBV5-6	TRBJ1-5	NA	TGTGCCAGCAGCAGCAGGGGCGATCAGCCCCAGCATTTT	CASSSRGDQPQHF
TRBD1	TRBV7-2	TRBJ1-1	once	TGTGCCAGCAGCTTGAACCAGGGGGCGGGAAACACTGAAGCTTTCTTT	CASSLNQGAGNTEAFF
NA	TRBV23-1	TRBJ1-5	NA	TGCGCCAGCAGCCCAAATCAGCCCCAGCATTTT	CASSPNQPQHF
NA	TRBV5-1	TRBJ2-3	NA	TGCGCCAGCAGCTTGGGGGCGTCTGATACGCAGTATTTT	CASSLGASDTQYF
TRBD1	TRBV2	TRBJ2-2	NA	TGTGCCAGCAGTGGGACAGGGGGGACCGGGGAGCTGTTTTTT	CASSGTGGTGELFF
TRBD2	TRBV2	TRBJ2-3	NA	TGTGCCAGCAGTGGGCCCGGACTAGCGGGATTCACTAGCACAGATACGCAGTATTTT	CASSGPGLAGFTSTDTQYF
TRBD2	TRBV5-1	TRBJ2-7	NA	TGCGCCAGCAGCTTGCCGCGTGGGACTAGCGGGAGGGCCGAGTACGAGCAGTACTTC	CASSLPRGTSGRAEYEQYF
TRBD2	TRBV7-6	TRBJ2-7	NA	TGTGCCAGCAGCTTACCGTTTGCGGGAGACTACGAGCAGTACTTC	CASSLPFAGDYEQYF
NA	TRBV20-1	TRBJ1-1	NA	TGCAGTGCTATTAGAACTGAAGCTTTCTTT	CSAIRTEAFF
NA	TRBV10-3	TRBJ1-5	NA	TGTGCCATCAGTCGGGGAGCCCTAACTGATAGCAATCAGCCCCAGCATTTT	CAISRGALTDSNQPQHF
NA	TRBV4-1	TRBJ1-6	once	TGCGCCAGCAGCCATAACAGGGAAGGAGAATCACCCCTCCACTTT	CASSHNREGESPLHF
NA	TRBV5-1	TRBJ2-3	NA	TGCGCCAGCAGCTTGGCCGTCGGTCTACCGTCCACAGATACGCAGTATTTT	CASSLAVGLPSTDTQYF
TRBD1	TRBV7-8	TRBJ1-5	NA	TGTGCCAGCAGCCCGACGAGGGACAGGGATTTCCAGCCCCAGCATTTT	CASSPTRDRDFQPQHF
NA	TRBV18	TRBJ1-6	NA	TGTGCCAGCTCATCGAGCTCCTATAATTCACCCCTCCACTTT	CASSSSSYNSPLHF
NA	TRBV4-1	TRBJ2-7	few	TGCGCCAGCAGCCAAGGCGGGGACAGATCCTACGAGCAGTACTTC	CASSQGGDRSYEQYF
NA	TRBV2	TRBJ2-4	NA	TGTGCCAGCAGTGATGGTTCAGGGGTAGTCAAAAACATTCAGTACTTC	CASSDGSGVVKNIQYF
NA	TRBV7-9	TRBJ2-5	NA	TGTGCCAGCACGGGGGGCGCAGAGACCCAGTACTTC	CASTGGAETQYF
NA	TRBV29-1	TRBJ1-3	NA	TGCAGCGTTGATACCCAAACAGGACCTGGAAACACCATATATTTT	CSVDTQTGPGNTIYF
NA	TRBV5-4	TRBJ2-7	NA	TGTGCCAGCAGCTTGGCCCGGGAGCCCTACGAGCAGTACTTC	CASSLAREPYEQYF
NA	TRBV18	TRBJ2-7	NA	TGTGCCAGCTCACCAAGCCAGGGGGGTAGTGAGCAGTACTTC	CASSPSQGGSEQYF
NA	TRBV27	TRBJ1-1	NA	TGTGCCAGCAGTTTACGGGAACAGACTGAAGCTTTCTTT	CASSLREQTEAFF
NA	TRBV28	TRBJ1-1	NA	TGTGCCAGCAGCGCGGGGGGCCCTCCCAACACTGAAGCTTTCTTT	CASSAGGPPNTEAFF
NA	TRBV6-5	TRBJ2-1	NA	TGTGCCAGCAGTTCCGGGAGTTGGAATGAGCAGTTCTTC	CASSSGSWNEQFF
TRBD2	TRBV5-1	TRBJ2-1	NA	TGCGCCAGCAGCATGAGACTAGCGGGAGACCTCGATGAGCAGTTCTTC	CASSMRLAGDLDEQFF
TRBD2	TRBV28	TRBJ2-7	NA	TGTGCCAGCAGCCTTCTAGCGGGCCACGAGCAGTACTTC	CASSLLAGHEQYF
NA	TRBV25-1	TRBJ2-7	NA	TGTGCCAGCTCCAACCCCCACTACTACGAGCAGTACTTC	CASSNPHYYEQYF
NA	TRBV19	TRBJ1-5	NA	TGTGCCAGTAGTACCGGACAGAGGTATCAGCCCCAGCATTTT	CASSTGQRYQPQHF